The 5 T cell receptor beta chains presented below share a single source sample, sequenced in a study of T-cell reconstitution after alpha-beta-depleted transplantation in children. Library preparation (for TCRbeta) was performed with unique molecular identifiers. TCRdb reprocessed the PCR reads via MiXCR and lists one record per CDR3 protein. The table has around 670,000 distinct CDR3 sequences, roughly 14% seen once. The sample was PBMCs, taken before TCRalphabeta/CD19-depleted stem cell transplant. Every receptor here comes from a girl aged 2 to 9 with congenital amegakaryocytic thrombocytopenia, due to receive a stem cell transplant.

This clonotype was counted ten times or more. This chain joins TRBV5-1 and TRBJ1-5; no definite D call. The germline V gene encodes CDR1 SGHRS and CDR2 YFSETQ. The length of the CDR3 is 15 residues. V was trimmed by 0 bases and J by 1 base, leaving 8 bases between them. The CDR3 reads CASSLDPGSNQPQHF. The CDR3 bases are TGCGCCAGCAGCTTGGATCCAGGCAGCAATCAGCCCCAGCATTTT.

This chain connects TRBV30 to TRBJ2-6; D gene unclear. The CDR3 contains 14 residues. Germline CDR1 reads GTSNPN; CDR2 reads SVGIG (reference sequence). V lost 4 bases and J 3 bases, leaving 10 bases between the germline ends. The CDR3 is CAWTQARGANVLTF. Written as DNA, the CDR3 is TGTGCCTGGACCCAGGCCCGTGGGGCCAACGTCCTGACTTTC.

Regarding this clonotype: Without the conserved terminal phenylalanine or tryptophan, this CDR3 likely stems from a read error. As DNA, the CDR3 is TGCGCCAGCAGCCTGACAGGCTACGAGCAGTACCTC. Its protein is CASSLTGYEQYL. This chain uses TRBV5-1 with TRBJ2-7; D is perhaps TRBD1 (6 bases). Germline V CDR1 and CDR2: SGHRS, YFSETQ. This CDR3 is 12 amino acids long. Trimming left V 4 bases short and J 3 bases short, with 8 bases between.

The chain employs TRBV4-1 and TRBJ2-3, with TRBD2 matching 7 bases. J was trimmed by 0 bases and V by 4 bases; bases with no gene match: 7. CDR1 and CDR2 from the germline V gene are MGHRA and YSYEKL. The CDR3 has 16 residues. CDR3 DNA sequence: TGCGCCAGCAGCCCGTCGGGTAGCGGGAGCACAGATACGCAGTATTTT. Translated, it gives CASSPSGSGSTDTQYF.

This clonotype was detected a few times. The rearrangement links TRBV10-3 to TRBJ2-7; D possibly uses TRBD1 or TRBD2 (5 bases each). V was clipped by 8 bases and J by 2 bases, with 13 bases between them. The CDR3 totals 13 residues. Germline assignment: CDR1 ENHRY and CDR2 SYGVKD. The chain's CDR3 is CAIWDRGTYEQYF. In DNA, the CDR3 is TGTGCCATCTGGGACCGGGGAACCTACGAGCAGTACTTC.